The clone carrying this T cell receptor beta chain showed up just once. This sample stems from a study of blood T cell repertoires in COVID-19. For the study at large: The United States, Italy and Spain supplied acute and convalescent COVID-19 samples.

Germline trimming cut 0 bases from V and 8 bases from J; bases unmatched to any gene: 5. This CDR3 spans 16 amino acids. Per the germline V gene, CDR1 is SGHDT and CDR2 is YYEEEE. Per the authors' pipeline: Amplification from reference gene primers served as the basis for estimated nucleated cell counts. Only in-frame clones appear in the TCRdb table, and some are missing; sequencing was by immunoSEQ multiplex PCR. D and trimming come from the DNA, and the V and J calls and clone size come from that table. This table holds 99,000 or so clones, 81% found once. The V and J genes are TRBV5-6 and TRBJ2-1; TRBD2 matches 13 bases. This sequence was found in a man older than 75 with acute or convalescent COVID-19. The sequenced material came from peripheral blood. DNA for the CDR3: TGTGCCAGCAGCTTGGCAGGACTAGCGGGAGTACATGAGCAGTTCTTC. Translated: CASSLAGLAGVHEQFF. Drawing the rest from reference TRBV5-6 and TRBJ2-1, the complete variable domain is DAGVTQSPTHLIKTRGQQVTLRCSPKSGHDTVSWYQQALGQGPQFIFQYYEEEERQRGNFPDRFSGHQFPNYSSELNVNALLLGDSALYLCASSLAGLAGVHEQFFGPGTRLTVL.